Below are 22 T cell receptor beta chains sequenced from a single sample in a study of T-cell reconstitution after alpha-beta-depleted transplantation in children. Preparation of the TCRbeta library was carried out with unique molecular identifiers. MiXCR, applied by TCRdb to the PCR reads, yields one record per CDR3 protein. Here the sample spans about 600,000 distinct CDR3 sequences, under 15% being singletons. This specimen was PBMCs, mostly from graft donor cells, taken 360 days after TCRalphabeta/CD19-depleted stem cell transplant. These receptors were taken from a male patient between 5 and 17 years old who had a stem cell transplant for acute myeloid leukemia, so the T cells may come from the graft donor.

This chain links TRBV12-3 or TRBV12-4 with TRBJ1-5; D not certain. This CDR3 spans 12 amino acids. V was clipped by 3 bases and J by 3 bases, with 3 bases between them. This chain's CDR3 is CASSLDNQPQHF. The CDR3 coding sequence is TGTGCCAGCAGTTTGGACAATCAGCCCCAGCATTTT.

The table lists this clonotype with many counts. Written as DNA, the CDR3 is TGTGCCCAGTACGGGGGAGGGCGGGAGGGTGAGCAGTTCTTC. Its protein is CAQYGGGREGEQFF. V and J are TRBV30 and TRBJ2-1; 9 bases map to TRBD2. The CDR3 totals 14 residues. Germline V gene sequence: CDR1 GTSNPN, CDR2 SVGIG (reference sequence). V lost 8 bases and J lost 9; bases outside the gene matches: 14. Looking up the rest from reference TRBV30 and TRBJ2-1 gives the full variable domain: SQTIHQWPATLVQPVGSPLSLECTVEGTSNPNLYWYRQAAGRGLQLLFYSVGIGQISSEVPQNLSASRPQDRQFILSSKKLLLSDSGFYLCAQYGGGREGEQFFGPGTRLTVL.

The V and J genes are TRBV2 and TRBJ2-3, with TRBD2 identical over 8 bases. CDR3 length: 13 amino acids. In germline, CDR1 is SNHLY, CDR2 FYNNEI. V shed 9 bases and J 11 bases; nucleotides not matched to a gene: 13. The CDR3: CASGVAGLPWQYF. CDR3 DNA: TGTGCCAGTGGGGTAGCGGGACTACCTTGGCAGTATTTT.

The chain links TRBV27 to TRBJ2-7, with TRBD1 matching over 10 bases. After removal of 6 bases from V and 5 bases from J, the junction contained 7 bases not matched to a gene. Per the germline V gene, CDR1 is MNHEY and CDR2 is SMNVEV (reference sequence). The CDR3 is 14 residues long. The chain's CDR3 is CASRDRGRIHEQYF. As DNA, the CDR3 is TGTGCCAGCAGAGACAGGGGGCGCATCCACGAGCAGTACTTC.

The V and J genes are TRBV5-4 and TRBJ1-1; D may be TRBD1 (6 bases). CDR3 length equals 13 residues. Germline V gene lookup returns CDR1 SGHNT and CDR2 YYREEE (reference sequence). Trimming cost V 4 bases and J 4 bases, with 11 bases left between them. CDR3 DNA sequence: TGTGCCAGCAGCGCACAGGGAGTCACTGAAGCTTTCTTT. The encoded protein is CASSAQGVTEAFF.

The J gene is TRBJ2-7, the V gene TRBV7-9, with D possibly TRBD1 on 6 matching bases. The V gene lost 5 bases and the J gene lost 3 bases, with 14 bases spanning the gap. The CDR3 runs to 14 residues. The germline V gene has CDR1 SEHNR and CDR2 FQNEAQ (reference sequence). As DNA, the CDR3 is TGTGCCAGCAGCGAGGGGGTTCTTTTCTACGAGCAGTACTTC. Protein product: CASSEGVLFYEQYF.

This clonotype showed up many times. The V call is TRBV9, the J call TRBJ2-1, with TRBD2 matching over 12 bases. The trim removed 4 bases at V and 15 bases at J, leaving 14 bases unmatched. This CDR3 has 15 amino acids. CDR1 SGDLS and CDR2 YYNGEE come from the germline V gene. The CDR3, as DNA: TGTGCCAGCAGCCCCTGGACTAGCGGGAATCCTTCTCCGTTCTTC. Its translation is CASSPWTSGNPSPFF.

The chain employs TRBV27 and TRBJ2-4, with TRBD2 identical over 12 bases. Germline V gives CDR1 MNHEY, CDR2 SMNVEV (reference sequence). This CDR3 comprises 18 residues. V trimming: 2 bases; J trimming: 1 base; junction bases outside the gene matches: 6. CDR3 nucleotides: TGTGCCAGCAGTTTAGGCCGACTAGCGGGAGTTGCCAAAAACATTCAGTACTTC. The encoded protein is CASSLGRLAGVAKNIQYF.

The sample holds a few counts of this clonotype. The J gene is TRBJ1-1, the V gene TRBV5-6; TRBD1 might be the D (5 bases). V lost 4 bases, J lost 11 bases, and 24 bases lay in between. CDR3 length: 15 amino acids. In germline, CDR1 is SGHDT, CDR2 YYEEEE. The CDR3 is CASSPPDGGVNGAFF. The CDR3 DNA follows: TGTGCCAGCAGCCCTCCCGACGGGGGTGTGAATGGGGCTTTCTTT.

There are many counts of this clonotype. The rearrangement joins TRBV9 to TRBJ2-7; 12 bases align to TRBD2. V gave up 4 bases and J gave up 5 bases; unmatched junction bases: 13. Germline CDR1 reads SGDLS; CDR2 reads YYNGEE. The CDR3 loop spans 17 amino acids. As DNA, the CDR3 is TGTGCCAGCAGCCCGCGACTAGCGGGAGTTCAGGGGAACGAGCAGTACTTC. Encoded protein: CASSPRLAGVQGNEQYF.

The chain uses TRBV29-1 and TRBJ2-3; D perhaps matches TRBD2 (5 bases). Trimming removed 4 bases at V and 1 base at J, with 18 bases between. This CDR3 region has 16 residues. Germline V gene lookup returns CDR1 SQVTM and CDR2 ANQGSEA. The CDR3 DNA is TGCAGCGTTGGAAGGCCTGCGGAGGATGGCACAGATACGCAGTATTTT. Encoded protein: CSVGRPAEDGTDTQYF.

A few counts support this clonotype. The rearrangement joins TRBV28 to TRBJ1-2; D call uncertain. Germline values: CDR1 MDHEN, CDR2 SYDVKM. Trimming took 3 bases from V and 5 from J, leaving 7 bases between them. This CDR3 is 12 amino acids long. CDR3 DNA: TGTGCCAGCAGTTTGGAGCTTTATGGCTACACCTTC. This sequence encodes CASSLELYGYTF.

This clonotype came up a few times. This rearrangement joins TRBV7-2 to TRBJ2-7, with 8 nucleotides matching TRBD2. CDR3 length equals 12 residues. J was trimmed by 8 bases and V by 7 bases; bases with no gene match: 7. CDR1 and CDR2 from the germline V gene are SGHTA and FQGNSA. CDR3: CASTTGTRKQYF. CDR3 sequence (DNA): TGTGCCAGCACCACCGGGACTAGGAAGCAGTACTTC.

This chain links TRBV21-1 with TRBJ2-7; TRBD2 is the table's D call, not checked against the DNA. TRBV21-1 is an annotated pseudogene. The CDR3 length is 15 residues. The CDR3: CASSTRLAEGYEQYF. CDR3 in DNA: TGTGCCAGCAGCACCCGACTAGCGGAAGGCTACGAGCAGTACTTC.

J is TRBJ2-1 and V is TRBV27; D possibly corresponds to TRBD2 (5 bases). The CDR3 length is 15 residues. Germline V gives CDR1 MNHEY, CDR2 SMNVEV (reference sequence). The V end was cut by 5 bases, the J end by 0 bases, with 11 bases between. CDR3 sequence (DNA): TGTGCCAGCAGTGAAAAGCGGAGCTCCTACAATGAGCAGTTCTTC. Translating it yields CASSEKRSSYNEQFF.

The sample holds a few counts of this clonotype. This chain joins TRBV6-5 and TRBJ2-2, with TRBD1 identical over 7 bases. The CDR3 is made up of 15 amino acids. After removal of 6 bases from V and 1 base from J, the junction contained 5 bases not matched to a gene. Per germline, CDR1 MNHEY and CDR2 SVGAGI. The DNA of the CDR3 is TGTGCCAGCAGACATCGGACAGGGAACACCGGGGAGCTGTTTTTT. It translates to CASRHRTGNTGELFF.

This clonotype has just a few counts. This chain uses TRBV7-6 with TRBJ2-3, with D possibly being TRBD1 (5 bases). Trimming stripped 4 bases from V and 2 bases from J, with 10 bases between. Germline assignment: CDR1 SGHVS and CDR2 FNYEAQ. The CDR3 is 14 residues long. The CDR3 protein is CASSYLGDTDTQYF. The CDR3 DNA reads as TGTGCCAGCAGCTACCTAGGGGACACAGATACGCAGTATTTT.

The sample holds a few counts of this clonotype. As DNA, the CDR3 is TGTGCCAGCAGTAGTGGTTATGACAATGAGCAGTTCTTC. It codes for CASSSGYDNEQFF. The chain employs TRBV25-1 and TRBJ2-1; D remains unclear. V gave up 5 bases and J gave up 5 bases, with 10 bases separating them. The CDR3 has 13 residues. CDR1 is MGHDK, CDR2 SYGVNS, per germline.

The chain recombines TRBV12-3 or TRBV12-4 with TRBJ2-1; TRBD2 matches at 12 bases. V was pared by 5 bases and J by 4 bases, with 9 bases of the junction left unmatched. This CDR3 comprises 17 residues. CDR3 coding DNA: TGTGCCAGCAGTCAGACTAGCGGGAGCACCTCATACAATGAGCAGTTCTTC. This codes for CASSQTSGSTSYNEQFF.

This clonotype was counted ten times or more. The V and J genes are TRBV5-1 and TRBJ2-5, with D hard to call. Germline V gives CDR1 SGHRS, CDR2 YFSETQ. V was shortened by 0 bases and J by 2 bases, with 11 bases between the two germline ends. The length of the CDR3 is 15 residues. DNA of the CDR3: TGCGCCAGCAGCTTGGCCGGAAGGGCGCAAGAGACCCAGTACTTC. This gives the protein CASSLAGRAQETQYF.

This clonotype showed up many times. The rearrangement uses TRBV4-2 and TRBJ2-7; 8 nucleotides match TRBD1. The CDR3 length is 20 residues. The trim removed 3 bases at V and 2 bases at J, leaving 21 bases unmatched. CDR1 and CDR2 from the germline V gene are LGHNA and YNFKEQ. CDR3 DNA sequence: TGTGCCAGCAGCCAGGACCGCAGGGGGCTAGCGCAGATTAACCCCTACGAGCAGTACTTC. It yields the protein CASSQDRRGLAQINPYEQYF.

The J gene is TRBJ2-1, the V gene TRBV7-3; TRBD2 matches at 7 bases. The CDR3 runs to 15 residues. V gave up 2 bases and J gave up 5 bases; unmatched junction bases: 6. CDR1 is SGHTA and CDR2 is FQGTGA in the germline V gene. Here the CDR3 reads CASSLAAGDHNEQFF. The CDR3 nucleotides are TGTGCCAGCAGCTTAGCCGCGGGGGATCACAATGAGCAGTTCTTC.